This record covers a single TCR beta chain. Its cognate antigen is unknown. Samples were taken several times over chemoradiotherapy. The method was immunoSEQ multiplex PCR; TCRdb's version includes in-frame clones alone and lacks a portion of them. The data hold approximately 19,000 clones, with around 87% observed a single time. The data are from a study of chemoradiotherapy in HPV16-positive cancers. This CDR3 region has 13 residues. Deletions cut 3 bases from V and 4 bases from J, with 9 bases between. Germline V gene lookup returns CDR1 ENHRY and CDR2 SYGVKD. Overall study results and limits: Only a couple of HPV16-positive patients supplied the functional HPV-specificity definition. Candidate HPV-specific clones and E7-related TCR motifs grew in tumor during treatment.

This chain joins TRBV10-3 and TRBJ1-1, with D possibly TRBD1 on 6 matching bases. The TCR originated in a human donor with HPV-associated anogenital cancer. The material was blood, obtained from a patient who underwent chemoradiotherapy. CDR3 protein: CAISETGPTEAFF. The CDR3 nucleotides read TGTGCCATCAGTGAAACAGGGCCCACTGAAGCTTTCTTT.